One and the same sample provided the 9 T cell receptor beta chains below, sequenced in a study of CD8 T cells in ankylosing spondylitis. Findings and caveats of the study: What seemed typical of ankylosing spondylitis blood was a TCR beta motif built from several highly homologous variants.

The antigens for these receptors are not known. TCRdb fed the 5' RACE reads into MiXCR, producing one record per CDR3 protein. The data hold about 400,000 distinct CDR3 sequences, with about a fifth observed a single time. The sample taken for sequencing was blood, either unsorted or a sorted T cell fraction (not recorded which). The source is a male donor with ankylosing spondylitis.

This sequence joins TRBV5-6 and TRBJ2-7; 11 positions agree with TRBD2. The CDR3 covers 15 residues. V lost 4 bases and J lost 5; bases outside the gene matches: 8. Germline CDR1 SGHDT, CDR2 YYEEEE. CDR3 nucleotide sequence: TGTGCCAGCAGCCCGTTAGCGGGAGGGAGCGACGAGCAGTACTTC. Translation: CASSPLAGGSDEQYF.

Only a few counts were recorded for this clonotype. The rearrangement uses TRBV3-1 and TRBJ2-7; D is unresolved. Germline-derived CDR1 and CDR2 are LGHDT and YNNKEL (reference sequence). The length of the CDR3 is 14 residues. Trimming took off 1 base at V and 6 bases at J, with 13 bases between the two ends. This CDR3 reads CASSQGPLTSEQYF. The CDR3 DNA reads TGTGCCAGCAGCCAAGGCCCCCTCACCAGCGAGCAGTACTTC.

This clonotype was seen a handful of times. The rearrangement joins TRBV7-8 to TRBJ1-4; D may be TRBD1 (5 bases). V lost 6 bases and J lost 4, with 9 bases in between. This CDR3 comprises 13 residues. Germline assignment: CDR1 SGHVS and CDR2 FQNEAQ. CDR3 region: CASRLGRNEKLFF. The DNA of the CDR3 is TGTGCCAGCAGATTGGGACGTAATGAAAAACTGTTTTTT.

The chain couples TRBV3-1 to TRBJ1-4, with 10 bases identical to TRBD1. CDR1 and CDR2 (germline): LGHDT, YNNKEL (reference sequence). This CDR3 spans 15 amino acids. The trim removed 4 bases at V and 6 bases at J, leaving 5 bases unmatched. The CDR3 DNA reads TGTGCCAGCAGCCGAACTGGACAGGGGGATGAAAAACTGTTTTTT. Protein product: CASSRTGQGDEKLFF.

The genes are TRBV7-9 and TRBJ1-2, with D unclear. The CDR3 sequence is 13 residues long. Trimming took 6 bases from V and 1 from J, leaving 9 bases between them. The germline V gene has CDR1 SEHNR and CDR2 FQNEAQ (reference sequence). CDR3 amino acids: CASSRDLNYGYTF. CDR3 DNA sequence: TGTGCCAGCAGTCGGGATCTTAACTATGGCTACACCTTC.

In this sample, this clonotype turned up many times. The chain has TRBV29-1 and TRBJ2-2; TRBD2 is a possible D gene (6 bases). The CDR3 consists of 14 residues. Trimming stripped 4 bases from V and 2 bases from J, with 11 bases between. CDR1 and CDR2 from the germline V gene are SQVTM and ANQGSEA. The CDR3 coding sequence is TGCAGCGTTGGACGGAGGGTAAACACCGGGGAGCTGTTTTTT. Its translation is CSVGRRVNTGELFF.

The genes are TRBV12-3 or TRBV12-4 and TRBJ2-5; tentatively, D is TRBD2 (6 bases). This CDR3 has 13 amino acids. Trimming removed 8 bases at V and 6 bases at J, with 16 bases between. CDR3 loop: CASAAGGVKTQYF. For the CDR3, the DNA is TGTGCCAGCGCCGCTGGAGGGGTGAAGACCCAGTACTTC.

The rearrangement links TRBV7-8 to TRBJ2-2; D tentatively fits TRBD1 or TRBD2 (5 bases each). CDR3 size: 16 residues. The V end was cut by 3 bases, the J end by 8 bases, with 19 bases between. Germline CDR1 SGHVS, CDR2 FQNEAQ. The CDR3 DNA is TGTGCCAGCAGCTTCATCCCGGGGACCGGGAAGGGGGAGCTGTTTTTT. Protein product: CASSFIPGTGKGELFF.

The CDR3 here is CSVRGMDLEKLFF. The CDR3 bases are TGCAGTGTGAGGGGGATGGACCTTGAAAAACTGTTTTTT. This sequence joins TRBV20-1 and TRBJ1-4; D might be TRBD1 (6 bases). The CDR3 extends over 13 amino acids. V was cut by 7 bases and J by 7 bases, with 16 bases left in between. Per the germline V gene, CDR1 is DFQATT and CDR2 is SNEGSKA (reference sequence).